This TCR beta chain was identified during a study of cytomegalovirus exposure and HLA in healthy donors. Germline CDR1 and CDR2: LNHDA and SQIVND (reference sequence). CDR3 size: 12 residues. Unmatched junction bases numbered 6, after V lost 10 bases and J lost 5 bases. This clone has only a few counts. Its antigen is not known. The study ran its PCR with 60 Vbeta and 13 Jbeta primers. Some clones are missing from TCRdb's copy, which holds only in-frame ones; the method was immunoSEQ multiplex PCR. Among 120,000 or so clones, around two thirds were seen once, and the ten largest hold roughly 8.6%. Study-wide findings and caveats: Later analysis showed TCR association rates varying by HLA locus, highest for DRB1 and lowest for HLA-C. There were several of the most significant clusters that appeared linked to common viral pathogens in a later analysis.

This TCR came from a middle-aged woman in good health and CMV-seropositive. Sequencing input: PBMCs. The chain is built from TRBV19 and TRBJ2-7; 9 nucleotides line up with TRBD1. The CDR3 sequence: CATGQGFNEQYF. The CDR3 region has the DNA TGTGCCACTGGACAGGGGTTTAACGAGCAGTACTTC.